This TCR beta chain originates from a study of blood T cell repertoires in COVID-19 (dated by TCRdb to 2020 to 2022). Regarding the research as a whole: Samples from collaborators originated in the United States, Italy and Spain and spanned both the acute and convalescent phases of COVID-19. Deeply sampled blood TCRbeta repertoires from subjects exposed to, actively infected with, or recovered from COVID-19 were included in the dataset. The samples were drawn from two sources: the first 160 participants of the ongoing ImmuneRACE study, and 1,254 subjects contributed by 6 global collaborators. A de-identified subject ID, COVID-19 status, age in years and sex were almost always included in the sample metadata. The prospective study material was composed of cDNA or gDNA derived from T cells, B-cell-depleted T cells, or PBMCs. Where HLA class I and class II types were available, the types were taken from metadata supplied by the sample provider, not from assay-based typing. The repertoires were released in a freely available public database intended as a resource for research on the immune response to SARS-CoV-2.

Study-level results and caveats: How much clinical and demographic metadata was included differed by source and by participant, and the metadata was provided uncurated.

The immunoSEQ Assay, a bias-controlled multiplex PCR, was used to amplify TCRbeta CDR3 regions from genomic DNA. The authors' pipeline ran thus. The number of nucleated cells in each sample was estimated from the amplification of reference gene primers within the assay. Sequence reads were collapsed and filtered to measure the absolute abundance of every unique TCRbeta CDR3 rearrangement. Productive Simpson clonality was computed per sample as the square root of Simpson's diversity index over productive rearrangements. The source is immuneACCESS, and TCRdb retained only in-frame sequences with V and J called. Part of the clones is not carried over; for the studies checked, unresolved V genes explain less than half of this, and the remainder is unexplained. From that table come the V and J calls and clone size; the DNA was used to work out D and trimming. The table for this sample lists approximately 450,000 clones; roughly nine tenths of them were counted only once. Approximately 2% of the sample rests with the top ten.

For this clone: What antigen it recognizes has not been identified. The sample holds no much larger clone one base away, and base qualities are not on file.

Enrolling through a virtual design, the prospective study's participants ranged in age from roughly 18 to 89 years and lived across 20 to 25 United States geographic areas. In the prospective study, cohorts were assigned on the basis of participant-reported clinical history obtained from a screening survey and a study questionnaire. In the prospective study, whole blood, serum and a nasopharyngeal or oropharyngeal swab were collected from each participant by mobile phlebotomists. Over a roughly 2-month period, participants in the prospective study had the option of providing additional blood draws and questionnaires. Before DNA extraction, blood samples from the prospective study were shipped at room temperature or frozen. Measured from the cysteine to the phenylalanine, the CDR3 is 15 residues long. Here the CDR3 DNA is all that survives: 45 bases in frame from base 1. CDR1 and CDR2 are read off the germline V gene (reference sequence) as MNHEY and SMNVEV. Clipping removes 6 bases from V and 4 bases from J, with 8 as the unmatched junction base count.

The chain joins TRBV27 to TRBJ2-1, with 8 middle bases fitting TRBD1. The material sequenced was PBMCs or T cells enriched from blood (not recorded which). The sequence was obtained from a young woman with acute COVID-19. The CDR3 loop reads CASRPGGQGYNEQFF. The sequenced DNA: TGTGCCAGCAGACCCGGAGGACAGGGTTACAATGAGCAGTTCTTC.